Sequencing of this T cell receptor (beta chain) was carried out in a study of blood T cell repertoires in COVID-19. Across the whole study: The analysed material was cDNA or gDNA that came from T cells, B-cell-depleted T cells, or PBMCs.

Original methodology: Reference gene primer amplification gave nucleated cell count estimates. The protocol was immunoSEQ multiplex PCR, while the TCRdb copy is restricted to in-frame clones and leaves out a portion. V and J calls and clone size are given by that table; D and trimming were obtained from the DNA. This sample has about 140,000 clones; around 84% occur once, and the top ten carry about 5.6%. The length of the CDR3 is 14 residues. The V segment lost 4 bases and the J segment 7 bases; nucleotides outside the gene matches: 9. In germline, CDR1 is SGHDN, CDR2 FVKESK. J is TRBJ2-7 and V is TRBV14; TRBD1 aligns across 8 bases. Specimen: peripheral blood. This receptor was identified in a human donor in a cohort sampled during active COVID-19. The CDR3 DNA reads as TGTGCCAGCAGCCTCCGTACAGGGGGGAGTGAGCAGTACTTC. It yields the protein CASSLRTGGSEQYF.